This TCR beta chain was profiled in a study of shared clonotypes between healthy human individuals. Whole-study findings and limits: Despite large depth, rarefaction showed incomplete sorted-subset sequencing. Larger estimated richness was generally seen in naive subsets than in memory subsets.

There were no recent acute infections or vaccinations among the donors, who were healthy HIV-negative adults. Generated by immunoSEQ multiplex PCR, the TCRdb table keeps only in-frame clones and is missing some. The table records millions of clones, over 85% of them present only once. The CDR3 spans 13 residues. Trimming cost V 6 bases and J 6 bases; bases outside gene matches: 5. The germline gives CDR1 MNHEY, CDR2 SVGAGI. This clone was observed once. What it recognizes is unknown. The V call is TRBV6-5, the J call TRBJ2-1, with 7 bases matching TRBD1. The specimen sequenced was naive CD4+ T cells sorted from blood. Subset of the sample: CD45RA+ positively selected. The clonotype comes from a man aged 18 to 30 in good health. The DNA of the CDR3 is TGTGCCAGCAGACCGGGACAGCTCAATGAGCAGTTCTTC. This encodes CASRPGQLNEQFF.